This T cell receptor beta chain was captured by sequencing in a study of immune evolution from preneoplasia to lung adenocarcinoma. Sequencing was performed with immunoSEQ multiplex PCR; in TCRdb, only in-frame clones are kept and a portion is missing. This repertoire shows fewer than 12,000 clones, approximately 85% found once; its top ten account for under 3.5%. Sequencing was performed on FFPE minimally invasive lung adenocarcinoma tissue. The sequence came from a person aged 70 to 80 with lung adenocarcinoma.

CDR3 loop: CASSPGNEKLFF. DNA for the CDR3: TGTGCCAGCTCACCAGGGAATGAAAAACTGTTTTTT. The rearrangement uses TRBV18 and TRBJ1-4, with D uncertain. Trimming shortened V by 2 bases and J by 5 bases, and 3 bases separated the two germline ends. Germline V gene data show CDR1 as KGHSH and CDR2 as LQKENI. CDR3 length equals 12 residues.